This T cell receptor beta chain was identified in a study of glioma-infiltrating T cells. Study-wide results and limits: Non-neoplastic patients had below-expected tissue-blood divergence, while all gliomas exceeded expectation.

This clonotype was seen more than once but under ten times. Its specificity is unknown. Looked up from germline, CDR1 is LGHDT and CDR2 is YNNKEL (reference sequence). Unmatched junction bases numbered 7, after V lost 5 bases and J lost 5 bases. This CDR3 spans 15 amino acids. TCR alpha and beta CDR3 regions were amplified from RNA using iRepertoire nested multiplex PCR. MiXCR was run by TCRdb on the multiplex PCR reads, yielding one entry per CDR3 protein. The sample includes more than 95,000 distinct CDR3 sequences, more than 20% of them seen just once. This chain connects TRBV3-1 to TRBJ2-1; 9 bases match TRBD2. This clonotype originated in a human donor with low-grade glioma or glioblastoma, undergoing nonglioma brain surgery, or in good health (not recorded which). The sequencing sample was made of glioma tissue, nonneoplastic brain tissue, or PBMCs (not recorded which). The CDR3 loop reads CASSWGAGGNNEQFF. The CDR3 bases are TGTGCCAGCAGCTGGGGGGCGGGAGGGAACAATGAGCAGTTCTTC.